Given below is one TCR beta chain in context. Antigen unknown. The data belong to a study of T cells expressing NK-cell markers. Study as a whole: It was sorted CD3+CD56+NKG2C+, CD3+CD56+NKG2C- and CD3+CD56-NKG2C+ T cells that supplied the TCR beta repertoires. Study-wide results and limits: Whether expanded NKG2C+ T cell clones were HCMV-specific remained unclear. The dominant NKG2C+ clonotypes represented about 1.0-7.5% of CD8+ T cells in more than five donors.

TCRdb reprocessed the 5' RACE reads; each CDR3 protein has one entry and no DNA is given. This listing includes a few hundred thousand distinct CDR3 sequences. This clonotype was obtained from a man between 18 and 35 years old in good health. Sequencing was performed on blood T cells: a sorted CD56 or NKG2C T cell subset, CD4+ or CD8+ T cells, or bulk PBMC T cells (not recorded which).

This CDR3 is CASSLRGSFETQYF. V and J are TRBV12-3 or TRBV12-4 and TRBJ2-5. The CDR3 totals 14 residues.